This T cell receptor beta chain originates from a study of response to subunit inactivated influenza vaccine. Study-level results: Each seasonal influenza vaccination, the authors suggested, recruits few new T cells.

One entry per CDR3 protein, called by TCRdb with MiXCR from the RT-PCR reads. The top ten hold 2.5% to 3% of the sample, which has just under 550,000 distinct CDR3 sequences, under 30% seen once. The length of the CDR3 is 12 residues. Between the trimmed V and J ends, which lost 7 bases and 10 bases, there was a span of 16 bases. The germline CDR1 and CDR2 sequences are MNHEY and SVGAGI. As to this clonotype: Its antigen is unknown.

This same sample was also taken into another study, of T cells expressing NK-cell markers. That work contributes: Template switching by 5'RACE with UMIs generated the TCR beta cDNA. Restriction of sorting to alpha-beta TCR T cells was accomplished in several experiments using an anti-gamma-delta TCR antibody. Whether expanded NKG2C+ T cell clones recognized HCMV stayed uncertain.

The V call is TRBV6-5, the J call TRBJ1-1; possible D gene TRBD1, 6 bases. The specimen was CD4+ T cells sorted from PBMCs, collected 11 to 12 days after vaccination. This clonotype was sampled from a man aged 50 to 60 who received an inactivated influenza vaccine. The CDR3 here is CASTTGGSLAFF. CDR3 DNA sequence: TGTGCCAGCACCACGGGGGGCTCCCTAGCTTTCTTT.